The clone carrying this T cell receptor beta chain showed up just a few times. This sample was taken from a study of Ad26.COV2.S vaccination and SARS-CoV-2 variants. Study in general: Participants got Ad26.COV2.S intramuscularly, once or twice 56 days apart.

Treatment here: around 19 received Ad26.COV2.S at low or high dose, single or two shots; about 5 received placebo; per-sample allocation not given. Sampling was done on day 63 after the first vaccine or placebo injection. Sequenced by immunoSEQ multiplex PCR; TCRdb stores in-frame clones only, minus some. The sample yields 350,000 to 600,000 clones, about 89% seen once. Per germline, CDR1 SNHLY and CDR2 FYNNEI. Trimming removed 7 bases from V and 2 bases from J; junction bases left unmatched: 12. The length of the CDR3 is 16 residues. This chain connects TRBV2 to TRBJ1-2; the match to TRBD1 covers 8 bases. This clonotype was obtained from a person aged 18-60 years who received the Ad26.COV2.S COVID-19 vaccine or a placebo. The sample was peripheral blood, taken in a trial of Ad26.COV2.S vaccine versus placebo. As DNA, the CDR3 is TGTGCCAGCATGGTAGCCAGGGGGCGCGGGAACTATGGCTACACCTTC. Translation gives CASMVARGRGNYGYTF.